The clone carrying this TCR beta chain was counted only a few times. The antigen remains undetermined. The germline V gene has CDR1 LNHDA and CDR2 SQIVND (reference sequence). This CDR3 has 15 amino acids. The V end lost 5 bases, the J end lost 5 bases, and 16 bases lay between the germline ends. PCR amplification relied on 60 Vbeta primers (plus 13 Jbeta primers). Generated by immunoSEQ multiplex PCR, the TCRdb table keeps only in-frame clones and is missing some. The sample includes over 80,000 clones, around 81% of them seen just once. The entry originates in a study of cytomegalovirus exposure and HLA in healthy donors. Study results and caveats: Researchers reported in a later analysis that common viral pathogens appeared linked to several top clusters. Based on reports, TCR beta sequences accurately predicted HLA-A and HLA-B alleles for most subjects.

The sequence derives from a man between 35 and 55 years old in good health and CMV-seropositive. The J gene is TRBJ1-5, the V gene TRBV19; D gene uncertain. The specimen sequenced was PBMCs. Here the CDR3 reads CASSAGPTGDQPQHF. The CDR3 coding sequence is TGTGCCAGTAGTGCTGGACCCACCGGGGATCAGCCCCAGCATTTT.